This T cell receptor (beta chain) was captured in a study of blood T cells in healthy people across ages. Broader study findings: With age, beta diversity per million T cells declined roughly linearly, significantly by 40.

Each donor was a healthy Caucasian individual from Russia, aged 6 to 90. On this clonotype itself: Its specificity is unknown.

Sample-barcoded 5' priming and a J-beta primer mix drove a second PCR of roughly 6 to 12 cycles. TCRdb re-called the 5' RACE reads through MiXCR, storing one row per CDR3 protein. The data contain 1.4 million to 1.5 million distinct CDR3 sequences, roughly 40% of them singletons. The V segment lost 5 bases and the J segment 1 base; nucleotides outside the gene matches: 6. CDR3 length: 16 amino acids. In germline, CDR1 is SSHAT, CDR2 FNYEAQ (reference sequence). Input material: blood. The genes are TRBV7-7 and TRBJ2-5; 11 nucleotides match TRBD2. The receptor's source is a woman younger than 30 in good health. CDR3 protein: CASSPMTSGTQETQYF. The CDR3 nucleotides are TGTGCCAGCAGCCCTATGACTAGCGGGACCCAAGAGACCCAGTACTTC.